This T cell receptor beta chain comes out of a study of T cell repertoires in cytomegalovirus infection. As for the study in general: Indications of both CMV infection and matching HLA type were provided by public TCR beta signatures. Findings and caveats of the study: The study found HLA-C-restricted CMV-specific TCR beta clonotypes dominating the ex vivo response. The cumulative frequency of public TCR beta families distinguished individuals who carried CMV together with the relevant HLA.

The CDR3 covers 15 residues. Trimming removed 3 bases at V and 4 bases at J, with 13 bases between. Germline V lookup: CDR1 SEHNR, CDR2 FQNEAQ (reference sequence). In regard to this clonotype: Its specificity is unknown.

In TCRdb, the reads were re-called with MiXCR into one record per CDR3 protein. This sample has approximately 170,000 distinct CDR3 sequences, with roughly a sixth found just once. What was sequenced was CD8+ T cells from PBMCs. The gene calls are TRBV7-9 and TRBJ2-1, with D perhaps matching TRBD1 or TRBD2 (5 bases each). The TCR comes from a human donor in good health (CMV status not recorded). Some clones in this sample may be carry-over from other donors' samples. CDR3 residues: CASSFRQGAYNEQFF. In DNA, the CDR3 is TGTGCCAGCAGCTTTCGGCAGGGAGCATACAATGAGCAGTTCTTC. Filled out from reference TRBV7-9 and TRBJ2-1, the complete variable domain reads DTGVSQNPRHKITKRGQNVTFRCDPISEHNRLYWYRQTLGQGPEFLTYFQNEAQLEKSRLLSDRFSAERPKGSFSTLEIQRTEQGDSAMYLCASSFRQGAYNEQFFGPGTRLTVL.